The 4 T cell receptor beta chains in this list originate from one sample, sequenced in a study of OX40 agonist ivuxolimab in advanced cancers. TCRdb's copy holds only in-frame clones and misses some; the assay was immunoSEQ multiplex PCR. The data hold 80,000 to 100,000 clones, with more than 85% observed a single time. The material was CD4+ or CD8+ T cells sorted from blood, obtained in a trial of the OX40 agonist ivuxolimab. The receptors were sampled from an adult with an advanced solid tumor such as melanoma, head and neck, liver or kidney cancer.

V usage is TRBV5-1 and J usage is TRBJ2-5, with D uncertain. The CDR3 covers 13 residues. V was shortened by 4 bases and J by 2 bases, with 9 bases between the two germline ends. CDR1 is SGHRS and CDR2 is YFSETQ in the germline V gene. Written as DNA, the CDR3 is TGCGCCAGCAGCCCAGGCCTACAAGAGACCCAGTACTTC. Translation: CASSPGLQETQYF.

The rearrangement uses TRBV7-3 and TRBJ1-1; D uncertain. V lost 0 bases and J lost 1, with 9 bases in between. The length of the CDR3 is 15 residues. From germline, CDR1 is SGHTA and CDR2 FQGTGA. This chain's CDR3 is CASSLTPGTNTEAFF. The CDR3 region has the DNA TGTGCCAGCAGCTTAACCCCAGGAACGAACACTGAAGCTTTCTTT.

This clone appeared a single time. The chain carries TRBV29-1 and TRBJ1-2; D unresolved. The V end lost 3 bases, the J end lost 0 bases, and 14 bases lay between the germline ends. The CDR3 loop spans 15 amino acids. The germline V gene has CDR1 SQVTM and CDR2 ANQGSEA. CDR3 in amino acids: CSVDPPWAANYGYTF. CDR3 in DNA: TGCAGCGTTGATCCCCCTTGGGCGGCTAACTATGGCTACACCTTC.

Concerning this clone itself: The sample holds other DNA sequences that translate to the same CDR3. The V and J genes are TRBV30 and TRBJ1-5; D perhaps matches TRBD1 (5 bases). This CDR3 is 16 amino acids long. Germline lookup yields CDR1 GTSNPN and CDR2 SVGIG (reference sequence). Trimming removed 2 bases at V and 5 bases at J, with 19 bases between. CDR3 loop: CAWSLGTGGGYQPQHF. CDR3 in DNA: TGTGCCTGGAGTTTGGGGACGGGCGGGGGATATCAGCCCCAGCATTTT.